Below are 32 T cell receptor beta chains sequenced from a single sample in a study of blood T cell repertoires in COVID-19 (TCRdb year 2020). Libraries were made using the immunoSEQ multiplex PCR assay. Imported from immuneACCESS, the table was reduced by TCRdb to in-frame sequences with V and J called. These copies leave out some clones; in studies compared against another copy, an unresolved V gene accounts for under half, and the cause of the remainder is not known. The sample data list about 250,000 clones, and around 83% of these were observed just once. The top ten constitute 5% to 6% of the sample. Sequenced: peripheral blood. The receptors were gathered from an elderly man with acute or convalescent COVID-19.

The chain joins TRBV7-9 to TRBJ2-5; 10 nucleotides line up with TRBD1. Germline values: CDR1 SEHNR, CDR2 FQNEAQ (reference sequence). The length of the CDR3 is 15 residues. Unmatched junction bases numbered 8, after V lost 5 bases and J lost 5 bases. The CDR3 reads CASSIRQGAGETQYF. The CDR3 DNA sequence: TGTGCCAGCAGCATCCGACAGGGGGCAGGGGAGACCCAGTACTTC.

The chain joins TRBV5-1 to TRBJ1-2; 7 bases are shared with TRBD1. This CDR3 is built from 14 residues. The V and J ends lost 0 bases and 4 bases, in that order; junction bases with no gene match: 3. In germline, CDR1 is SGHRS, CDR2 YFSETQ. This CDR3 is CASSLGDRVYGYTF. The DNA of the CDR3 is TGCGCCAGCAGCTTGGGTGACAGGGTCTATGGCTACACCTTC.

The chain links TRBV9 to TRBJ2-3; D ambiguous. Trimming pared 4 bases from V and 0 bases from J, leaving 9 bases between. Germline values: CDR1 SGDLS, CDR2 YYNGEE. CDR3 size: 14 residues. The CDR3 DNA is TGTGCCAGCAGCTCGGTGTTTAGCACAGATACGCAGTATTTT. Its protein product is CASSSVFSTDTQYF.

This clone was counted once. The CDR3, as DNA: TGTGCCAGCAGCCCTCTCGGCAGCGGGGGCAATCAGCCCCAGCATTTT. Its translation: CASSPLGSGGNQPQHF. The V and J genes are TRBV7-9 and TRBJ1-5; no clear D gene. The V gene lost 5 bases and the J gene lost 2 bases, with 16 bases spanning the gap. Germline-derived CDR1 and CDR2 are SEHNR and FQNEAQ (reference sequence). The length of the CDR3 is 16 residues.

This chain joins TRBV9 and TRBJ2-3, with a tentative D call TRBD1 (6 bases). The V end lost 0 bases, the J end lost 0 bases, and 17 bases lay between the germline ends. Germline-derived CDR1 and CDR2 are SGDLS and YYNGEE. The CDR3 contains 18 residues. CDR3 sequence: CASSVEGVGPPSTDTQYF. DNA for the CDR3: TGTGCCAGCAGCGTAGAGGGGGTTGGACCACCTAGCACAGATACGCAGTATTTT. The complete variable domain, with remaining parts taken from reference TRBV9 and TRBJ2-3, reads DSGVTQTPKHLITATGQRVTLRCSPRSGDLSVYWYQQSLDQGLQFLIQYYNGEERAKGNILERFSAQQFPDLHSELNLSSLELGDSALYFCASSVEGVGPPSTDTQYFGPGTRLTVL.

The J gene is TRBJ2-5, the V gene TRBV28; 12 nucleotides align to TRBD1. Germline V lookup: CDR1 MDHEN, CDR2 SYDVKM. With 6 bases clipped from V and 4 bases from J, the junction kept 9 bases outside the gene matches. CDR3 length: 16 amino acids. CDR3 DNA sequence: TGTGCCAGCAGCCCTCTCCGGGACAGGGGGCCAGAGACCCAGTACTTC. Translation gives CASSPLRDRGPETQYF.

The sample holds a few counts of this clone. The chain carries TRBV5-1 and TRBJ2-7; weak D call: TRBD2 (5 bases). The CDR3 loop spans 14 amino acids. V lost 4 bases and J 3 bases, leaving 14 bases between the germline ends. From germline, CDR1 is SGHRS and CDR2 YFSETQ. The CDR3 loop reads CASSEPGTYYEQYF. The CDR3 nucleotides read TGCGCCAGCAGCGAACCGGGAACCTACTACGAGCAGTACTTC.

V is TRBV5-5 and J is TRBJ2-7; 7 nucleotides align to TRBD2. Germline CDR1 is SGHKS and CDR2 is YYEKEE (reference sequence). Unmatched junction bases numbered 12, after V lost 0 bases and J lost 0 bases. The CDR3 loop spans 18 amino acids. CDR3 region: CASSLAGFWRGSSYEQYF. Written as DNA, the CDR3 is TGTGCCAGCAGCTTGGCGGGTTTTTGGCGGGGGAGCTCCTACGAGCAGTACTTC.

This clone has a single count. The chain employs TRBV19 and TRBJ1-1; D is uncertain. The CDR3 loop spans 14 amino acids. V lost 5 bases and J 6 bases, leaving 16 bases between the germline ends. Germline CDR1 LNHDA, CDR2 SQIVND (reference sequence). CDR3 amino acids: CASSLNLGWAEAFF. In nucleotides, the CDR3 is TGTGCCAGTAGTCTCAACTTGGGCTGGGCTGAAGCTTTCTTT.

The CDR3 sequence: CASSLLTDYNEQFF. DNA for the CDR3: TGTGCCAGCAGTTTACTGACAGACTACAATGAGCAGTTCTTC. This sequence joins TRBV5-6 and TRBJ2-1, with D possibly being TRBD1 (5 bases). Trimming stripped 5 bases from V and 3 bases from J, with 12 bases between. This CDR3 comprises 14 residues. Germline CDR1 is SGHDT and CDR2 is YYEEEE.

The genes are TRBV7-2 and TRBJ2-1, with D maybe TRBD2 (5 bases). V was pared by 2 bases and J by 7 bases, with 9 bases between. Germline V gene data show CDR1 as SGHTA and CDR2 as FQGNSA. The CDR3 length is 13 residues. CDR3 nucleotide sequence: TGTGCCAGCAGCTTAATGTCGGGAAATGAGCAGTTCTTC. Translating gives CASSLMSGNEQFF. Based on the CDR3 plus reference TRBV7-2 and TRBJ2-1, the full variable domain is GAGVSQSPSNKVTEKGKDVELRCDPISGHTALYWYRQSLGQGLEFLIYFQGNSAPDKSGLPSDRFSAERTGGSVSTLTIQRTQQEDSAVYLCASSLMSGNEQFFGPGTRLTVL.

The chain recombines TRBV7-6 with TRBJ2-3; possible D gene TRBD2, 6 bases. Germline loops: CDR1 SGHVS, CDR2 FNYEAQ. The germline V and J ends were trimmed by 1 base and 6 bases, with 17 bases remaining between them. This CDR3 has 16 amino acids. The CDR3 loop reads CASSLGSSGPGDTQYF. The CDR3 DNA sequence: TGTGCCAGCAGCTTAGGGAGTAGCGGACCCGGCGATACGCAGTATTTT.

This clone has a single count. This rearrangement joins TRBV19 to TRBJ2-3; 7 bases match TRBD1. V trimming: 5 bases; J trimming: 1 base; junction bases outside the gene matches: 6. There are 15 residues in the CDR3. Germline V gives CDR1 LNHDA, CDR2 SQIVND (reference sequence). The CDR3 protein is CASSPYQGGTDTQYF. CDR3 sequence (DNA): TGTGCCAGTAGTCCCTACCAGGGGGGCACAGATACGCAGTATTTT.

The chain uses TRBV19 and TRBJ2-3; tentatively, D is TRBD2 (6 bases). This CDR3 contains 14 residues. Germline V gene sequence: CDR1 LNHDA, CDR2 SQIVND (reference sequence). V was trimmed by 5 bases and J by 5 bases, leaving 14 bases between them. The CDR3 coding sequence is TGTGCCAGTAGTCGACTAGTTTCTGGAGATACGCAGTATTTT. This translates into CASSRLVSGDTQYF.

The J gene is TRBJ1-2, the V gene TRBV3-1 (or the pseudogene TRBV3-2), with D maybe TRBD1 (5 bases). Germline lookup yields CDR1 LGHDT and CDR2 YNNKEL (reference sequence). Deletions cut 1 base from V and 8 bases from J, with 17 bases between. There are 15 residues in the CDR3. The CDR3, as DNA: TGTGCCAGCAGCCAAGGTCCCCAGGGCAATTCGGGCTACACCTTC. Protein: CASSQGPQGNSGYTF.

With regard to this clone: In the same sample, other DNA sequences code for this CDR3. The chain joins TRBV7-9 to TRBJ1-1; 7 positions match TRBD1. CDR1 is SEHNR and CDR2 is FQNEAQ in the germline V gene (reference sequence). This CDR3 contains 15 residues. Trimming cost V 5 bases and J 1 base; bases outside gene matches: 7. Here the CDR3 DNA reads TGTGCCAGCAGCCCGAGACAGGGAAAGAACACTGAAGCTTTCTTT. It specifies CASSPRQGKNTEAFF.

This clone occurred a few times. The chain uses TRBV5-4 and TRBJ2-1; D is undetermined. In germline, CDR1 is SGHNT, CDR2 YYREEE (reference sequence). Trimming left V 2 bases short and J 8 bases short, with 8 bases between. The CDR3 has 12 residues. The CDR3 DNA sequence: TGTGCCAGCAGCTTAAGCGAGTATGAGCAGTTCTTC. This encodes CASSLSEYEQFF.

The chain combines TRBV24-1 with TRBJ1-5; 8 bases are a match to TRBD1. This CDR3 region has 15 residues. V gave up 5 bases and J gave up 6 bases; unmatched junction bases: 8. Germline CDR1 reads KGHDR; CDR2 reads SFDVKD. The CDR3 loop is CATSASGGVGQPQHF. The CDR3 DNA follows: TGTGCCACCAGTGCCTCAGGGGGCGTAGGTCAGCCCCAGCATTTT.

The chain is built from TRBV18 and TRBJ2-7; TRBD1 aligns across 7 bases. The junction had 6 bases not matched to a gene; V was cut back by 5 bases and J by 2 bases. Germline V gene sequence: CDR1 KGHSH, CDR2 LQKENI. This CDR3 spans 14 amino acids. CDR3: CASSTGQAAYEQYF. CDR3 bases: TGTGCCAGCTCAACCGGACAGGCCGCCTACGAGCAGTACTTC.

The CDR3 sequence: CSVARGNGELFF. For the CDR3, the DNA is TGCAGCGTTGCACGCGGAAACGGGGAGCTGTTTTTT. The chain uses TRBV29-1 and TRBJ2-2; D unresolved. Germline V CDR1 and CDR2: SQVTM, ANQGSEA. The CDR3 contains 12 residues. Deletions cut 4 bases from V and 7 bases from J, with 10 bases between.

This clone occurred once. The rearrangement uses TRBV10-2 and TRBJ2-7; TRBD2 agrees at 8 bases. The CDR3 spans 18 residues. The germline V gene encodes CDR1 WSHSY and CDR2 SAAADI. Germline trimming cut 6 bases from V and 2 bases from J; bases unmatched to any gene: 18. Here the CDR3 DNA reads TGCGCCAGCAGCGAGAGGAGCGGGAGAGACTCCCGCGCCTACGAGCAGTACTTC. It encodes CASSERSGRDSRAYEQYF.

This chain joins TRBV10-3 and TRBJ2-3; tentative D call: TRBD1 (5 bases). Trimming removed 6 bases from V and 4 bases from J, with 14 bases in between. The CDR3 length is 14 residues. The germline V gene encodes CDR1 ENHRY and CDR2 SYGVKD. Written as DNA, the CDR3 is TGTGCCATCAGAGGGCAGGGAAAATCAGATACGCAGTATTTT. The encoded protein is CAIRGQGKSDTQYF.

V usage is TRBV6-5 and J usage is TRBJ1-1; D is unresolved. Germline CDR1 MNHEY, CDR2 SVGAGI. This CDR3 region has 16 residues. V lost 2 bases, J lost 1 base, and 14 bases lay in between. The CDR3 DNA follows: TGTGCCAGCAGTTACGGTTCAGGCGATCGGAACACTGAAGCTTTCTTT. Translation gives CASSYGSGDRNTEAFF.

The DNA of the CDR3 is TGCAGCGTTGGTTTGACAGGGGTATACAATGAGCAGTTCTTC. Its protein product is CSVGLTGVYNEQFF. This rearrangement joins TRBV29-1 to TRBJ2-1, with TRBD1 identical over 8 bases. This CDR3 is 14 amino acids long. J was trimmed by 4 bases and V by 4 bases; bases with no gene match: 6. Germline assignment: CDR1 SQVTM and CDR2 ANQGSEA.

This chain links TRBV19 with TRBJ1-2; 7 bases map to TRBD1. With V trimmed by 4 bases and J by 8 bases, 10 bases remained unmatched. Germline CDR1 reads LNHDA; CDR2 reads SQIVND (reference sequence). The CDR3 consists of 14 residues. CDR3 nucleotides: TGTGCCAGTAGTACGAGGGGACAGTCTATCGGCTACACCTTC. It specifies CASSTRGQSIGYTF.

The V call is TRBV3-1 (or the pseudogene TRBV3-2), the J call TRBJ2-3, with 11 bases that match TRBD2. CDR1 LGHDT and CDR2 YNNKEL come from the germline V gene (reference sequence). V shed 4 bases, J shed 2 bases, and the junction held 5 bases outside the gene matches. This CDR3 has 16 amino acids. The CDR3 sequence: CASSPGTSGSTDTQYF. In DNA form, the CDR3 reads TGTGCCAGCAGCCCCGGGACTAGCGGCTCCACAGATACGCAGTATTTT.

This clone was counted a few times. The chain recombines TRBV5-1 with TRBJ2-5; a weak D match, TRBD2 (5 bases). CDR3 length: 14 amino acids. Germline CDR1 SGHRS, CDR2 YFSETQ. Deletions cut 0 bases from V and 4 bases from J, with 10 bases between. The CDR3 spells CASSLAGNGETQYF. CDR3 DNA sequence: TGCGCCAGCAGCTTGGCCGGGAATGGAGAGACCCAGTACTTC.

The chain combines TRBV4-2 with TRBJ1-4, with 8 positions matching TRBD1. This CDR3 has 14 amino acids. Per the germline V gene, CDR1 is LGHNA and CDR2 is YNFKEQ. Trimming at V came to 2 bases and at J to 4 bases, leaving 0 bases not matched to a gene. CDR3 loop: CASSQTGGNEKLFF. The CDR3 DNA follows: TGTGCCAGCAGCCAAACAGGGGGTAATGAAAAACTGTTTTTT.

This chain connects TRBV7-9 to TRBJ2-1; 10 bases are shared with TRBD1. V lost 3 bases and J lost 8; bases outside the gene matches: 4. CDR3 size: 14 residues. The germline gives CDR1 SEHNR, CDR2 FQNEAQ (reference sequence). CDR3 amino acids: CASSFTTGGDEQFF. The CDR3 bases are TGTGCCAGCAGCTTTACGACAGGGGGCGATGAGCAGTTCTTC.

The CDR3 region has the DNA TGTGCCAGCAGCTGGGGACAGGGGATCCCCTACGAGCAGTACTTC. Amino acid sequence: CASSWGQGIPYEQYF. The gene calls are TRBV7-2 and TRBJ2-7; 10 bases are shared with TRBD1. Germline CDR1 is SGHTA and CDR2 is FQGNSA. V gave up 4 bases and J gave up 2 bases; unmatched junction bases: 5. The CDR3 runs 15 residues. The entire variable domain, with the rest obtained from reference TRBV7-2 and TRBJ2-7, is as follows: GAGVSQSPSNKVTEKGKDVELRCDPISGHTALYWYRQSLGQGLEFLIYFQGNSAPDKSGLPSDRFSAERTGGSVSTLTIQRTQQEDSAVYLCASSWGQGIPYEQYFGPGTRLTVT.

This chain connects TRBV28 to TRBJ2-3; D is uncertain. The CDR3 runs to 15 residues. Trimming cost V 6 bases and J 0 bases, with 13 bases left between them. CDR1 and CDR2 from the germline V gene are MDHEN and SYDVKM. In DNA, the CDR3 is TGTGCCAGCAGCCTCCCCGGTGCTAGCACAGATACGCAGTATTTT. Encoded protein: CASSLPGASTDTQYF. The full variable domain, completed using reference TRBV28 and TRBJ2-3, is DVKVTQSSRYLVKRTGEKVFLECVQDMDHENMFWYRQDPGLGLRLIYFSYDVKMKEKGDIPEGYSVSREKKERFSLILESASTNQTSMYLCASSLPGASTDTQYFGPGTRLTVL.

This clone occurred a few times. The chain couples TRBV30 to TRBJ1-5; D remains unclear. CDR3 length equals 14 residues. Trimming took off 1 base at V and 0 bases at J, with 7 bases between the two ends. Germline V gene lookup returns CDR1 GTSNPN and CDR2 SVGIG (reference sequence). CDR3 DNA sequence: TGTGCCTGGAGTGCCACAGCTAGCAATCAGCCCCAGCATTTT. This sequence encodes CAWSATASNQPQHF.